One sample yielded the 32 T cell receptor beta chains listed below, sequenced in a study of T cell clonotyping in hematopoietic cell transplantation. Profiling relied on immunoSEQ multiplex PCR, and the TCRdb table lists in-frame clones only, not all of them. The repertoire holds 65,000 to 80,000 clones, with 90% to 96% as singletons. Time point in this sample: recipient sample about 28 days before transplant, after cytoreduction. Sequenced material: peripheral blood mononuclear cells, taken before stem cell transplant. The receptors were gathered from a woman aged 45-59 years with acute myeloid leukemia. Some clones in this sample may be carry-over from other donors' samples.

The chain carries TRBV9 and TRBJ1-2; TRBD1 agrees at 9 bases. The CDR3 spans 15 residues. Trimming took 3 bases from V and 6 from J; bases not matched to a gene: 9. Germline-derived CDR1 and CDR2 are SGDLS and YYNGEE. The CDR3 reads CASSAALRTGDGYTF. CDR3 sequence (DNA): TGTGCCAGCAGCGCCGCTCTCCGGACAGGGGATGGCTACACCTTC.

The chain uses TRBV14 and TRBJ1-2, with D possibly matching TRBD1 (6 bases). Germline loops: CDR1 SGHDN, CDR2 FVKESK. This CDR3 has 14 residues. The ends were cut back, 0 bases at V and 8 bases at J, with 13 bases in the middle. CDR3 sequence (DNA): TGTGCCAGCAGCCAAGACTTGGGGGCGCGGGGCTACACCTTC. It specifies CASSQDLGARGYTF.

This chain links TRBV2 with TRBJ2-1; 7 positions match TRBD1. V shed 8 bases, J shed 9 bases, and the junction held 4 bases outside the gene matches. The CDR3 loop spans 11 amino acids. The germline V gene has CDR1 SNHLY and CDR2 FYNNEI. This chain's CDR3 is CASRQGTEQFF. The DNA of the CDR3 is TGTGCCAGCCGACAGGGAACTGAGCAGTTCTTC.

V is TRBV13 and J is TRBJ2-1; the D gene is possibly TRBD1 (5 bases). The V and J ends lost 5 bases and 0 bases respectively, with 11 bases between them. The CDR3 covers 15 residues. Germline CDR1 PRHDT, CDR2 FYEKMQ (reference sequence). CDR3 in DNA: TGTGCCAGCAGCCACTACAGGAGCTCCTACAATGAGCAGTTCTTC. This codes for CASSHYRSSYNEQFF.

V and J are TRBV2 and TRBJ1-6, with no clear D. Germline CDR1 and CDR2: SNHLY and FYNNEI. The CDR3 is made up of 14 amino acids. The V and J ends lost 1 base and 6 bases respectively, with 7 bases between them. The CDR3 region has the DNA TGTGCCAGCAGTGAAGGGGAGGTTAATTCACCCCTCCACTTT. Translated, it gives CASSEGEVNSPLHF.

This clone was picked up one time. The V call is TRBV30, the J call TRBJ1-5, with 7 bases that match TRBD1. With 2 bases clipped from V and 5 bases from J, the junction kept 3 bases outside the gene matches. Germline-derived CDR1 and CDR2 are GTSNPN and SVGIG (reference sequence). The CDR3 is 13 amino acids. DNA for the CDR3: TGTGCCTGGAGTCGACAGGGATATCAGCCCCAGCATTTT. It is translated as CAWSRQGYQPQHF.

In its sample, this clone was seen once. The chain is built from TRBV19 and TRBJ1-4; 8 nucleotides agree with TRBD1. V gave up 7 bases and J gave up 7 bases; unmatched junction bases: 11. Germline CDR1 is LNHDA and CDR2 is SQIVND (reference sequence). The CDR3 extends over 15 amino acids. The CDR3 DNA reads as TGTGCCAGTACCTCAGTAGGCAGGGGGCCTGAAAAACTGTTTTTT. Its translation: CASTSVGRGPEKLFF.

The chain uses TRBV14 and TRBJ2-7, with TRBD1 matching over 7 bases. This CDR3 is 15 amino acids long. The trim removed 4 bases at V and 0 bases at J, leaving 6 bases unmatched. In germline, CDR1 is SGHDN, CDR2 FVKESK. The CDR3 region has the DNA TGTGCCAGCAGCCTAGGCAGGGGGAGCTCCTACGAGCAGTACTTC. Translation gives CASSLGRGSSYEQYF.

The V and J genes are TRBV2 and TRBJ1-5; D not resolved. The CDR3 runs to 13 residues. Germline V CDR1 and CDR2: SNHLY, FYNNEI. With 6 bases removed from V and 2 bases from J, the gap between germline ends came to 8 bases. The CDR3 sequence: CASRGRGNQPQHF. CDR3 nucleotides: TGTGCCAGCAGGGGGAGGGGCAATCAGCCCCAGCATTTT.

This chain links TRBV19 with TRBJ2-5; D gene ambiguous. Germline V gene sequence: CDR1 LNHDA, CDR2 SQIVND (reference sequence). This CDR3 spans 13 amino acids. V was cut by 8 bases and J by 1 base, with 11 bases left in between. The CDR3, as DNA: TGTGCCAGTTCGAGACAAGTCCAAGAGACCCAGTACTTC. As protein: CASSRQVQETQYF.

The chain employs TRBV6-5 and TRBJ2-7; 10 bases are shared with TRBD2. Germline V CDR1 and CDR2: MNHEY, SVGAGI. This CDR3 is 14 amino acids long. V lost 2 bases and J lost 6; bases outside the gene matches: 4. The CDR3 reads CASSYLAGDAEQYF. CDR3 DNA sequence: TGTGCCAGCAGTTACCTAGCGGGAGATGCCGAGCAGTACTTC.

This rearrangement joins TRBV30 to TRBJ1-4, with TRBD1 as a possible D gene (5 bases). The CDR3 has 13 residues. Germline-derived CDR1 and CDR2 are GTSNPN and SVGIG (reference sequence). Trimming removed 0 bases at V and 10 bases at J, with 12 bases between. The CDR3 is CAWSVRDQRKLFF. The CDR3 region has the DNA TGTGCCTGGAGTGTTCGGGACCAGAGAAAACTGTTTTTT.

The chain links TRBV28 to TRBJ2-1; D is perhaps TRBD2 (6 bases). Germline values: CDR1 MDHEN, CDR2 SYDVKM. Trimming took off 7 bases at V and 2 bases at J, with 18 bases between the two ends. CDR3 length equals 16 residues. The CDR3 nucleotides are TGTGCCAGCAACCCCGTCGGGGGAGGCGCCTACAATGAGCAGTTCTTC. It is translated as CASNPVGGGAYNEQFF.

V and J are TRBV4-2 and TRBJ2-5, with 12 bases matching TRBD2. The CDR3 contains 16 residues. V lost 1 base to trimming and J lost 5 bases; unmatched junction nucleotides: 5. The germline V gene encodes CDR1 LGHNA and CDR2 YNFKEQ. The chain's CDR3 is CASSQGLAGGPETQYF. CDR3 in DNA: TGTGCCAGCAGCCAAGGCCTAGCGGGGGGGCCCGAGACCCAGTACTTC.

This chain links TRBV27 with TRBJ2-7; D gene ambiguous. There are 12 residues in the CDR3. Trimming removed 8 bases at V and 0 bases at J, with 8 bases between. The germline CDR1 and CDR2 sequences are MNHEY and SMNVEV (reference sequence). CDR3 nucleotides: TGTGCCAGCGCCTGGGTCTCCTACGAGCAGTACTTC. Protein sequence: CASAWVSYEQYF.

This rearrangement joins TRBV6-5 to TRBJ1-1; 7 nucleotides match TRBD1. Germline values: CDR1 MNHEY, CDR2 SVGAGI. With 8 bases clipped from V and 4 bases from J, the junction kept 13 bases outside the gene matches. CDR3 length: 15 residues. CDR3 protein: CASGPLKQGITEAFF. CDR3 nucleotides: TGTGCCAGCGGGCCCCTTAAACAGGGGATCACTGAAGCTTTCTTT.

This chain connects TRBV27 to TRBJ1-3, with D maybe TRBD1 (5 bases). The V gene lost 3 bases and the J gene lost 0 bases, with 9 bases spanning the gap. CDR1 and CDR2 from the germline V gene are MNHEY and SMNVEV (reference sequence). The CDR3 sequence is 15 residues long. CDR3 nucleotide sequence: TGTGCCAGCAGTTTGAAGACAGACTCTGGAAACACCATATATTTT. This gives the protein CASSLKTDSGNTIYF.

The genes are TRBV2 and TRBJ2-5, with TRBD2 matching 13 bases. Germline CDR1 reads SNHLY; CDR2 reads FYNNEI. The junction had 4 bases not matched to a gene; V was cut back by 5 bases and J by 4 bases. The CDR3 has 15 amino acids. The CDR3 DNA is TGTGCCAGCAGTCGGACTAGCGGGAGATCAGAGACCCAGTACTTC. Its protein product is CASSRTSGRSETQYF. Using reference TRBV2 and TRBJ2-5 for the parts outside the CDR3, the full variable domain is EPEVTQTPSHQVTQMGQEVILRCVPISNHLYFYWYRQILGQKVEFLVSFYNNEISEKSEIFDDQFSVERPDGSNFTLKIRSTKLEDSAMYFCASSRTSGRSETQYFGPGTRLLVL.

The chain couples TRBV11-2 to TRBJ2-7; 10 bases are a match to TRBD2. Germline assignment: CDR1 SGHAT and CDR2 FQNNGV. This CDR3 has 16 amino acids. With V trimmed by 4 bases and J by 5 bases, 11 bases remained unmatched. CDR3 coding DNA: TGTGCCAGCAGCTCCTACAGTCAGCGGGAGGGCCACGAGCAGTACTTC. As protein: CASSSYSQREGHEQYF.

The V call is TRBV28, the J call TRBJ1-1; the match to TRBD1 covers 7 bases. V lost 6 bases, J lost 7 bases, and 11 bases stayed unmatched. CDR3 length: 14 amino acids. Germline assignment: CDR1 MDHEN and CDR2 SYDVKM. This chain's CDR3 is CASRTTGKGVEAFF. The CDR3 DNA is TGTGCCAGCAGGACGACAGGGAAAGGGGTTGAAGCTTTCTTT.

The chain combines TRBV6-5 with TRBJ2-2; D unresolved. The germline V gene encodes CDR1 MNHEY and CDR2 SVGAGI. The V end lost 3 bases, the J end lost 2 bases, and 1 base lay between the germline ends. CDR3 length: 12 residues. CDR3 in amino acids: CASSYNTGELFF. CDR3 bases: TGTGCCAGCAGTTATAACACCGGGGAGCTGTTTTTT.

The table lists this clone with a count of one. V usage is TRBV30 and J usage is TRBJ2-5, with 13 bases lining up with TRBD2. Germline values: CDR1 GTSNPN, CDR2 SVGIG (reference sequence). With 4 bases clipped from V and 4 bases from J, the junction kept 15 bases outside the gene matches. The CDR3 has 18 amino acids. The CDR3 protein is CAWTLWRPGLAGLETQYF. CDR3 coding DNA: TGTGCCTGGACCCTCTGGAGGCCGGGACTAGCGGGGCTAGAGACCCAGTACTTC. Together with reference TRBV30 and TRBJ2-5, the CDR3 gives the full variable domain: SQTIHQWPATLVQPVGSPLSLECTVEGTSNPNLYWYRQAAGRGLQLLFYSVGIGQISSEVPQNLSASRPQDRQFILSSKKLLLSDSGFYLCAWTLWRPGLAGLETQYFGPGTRLLVL.

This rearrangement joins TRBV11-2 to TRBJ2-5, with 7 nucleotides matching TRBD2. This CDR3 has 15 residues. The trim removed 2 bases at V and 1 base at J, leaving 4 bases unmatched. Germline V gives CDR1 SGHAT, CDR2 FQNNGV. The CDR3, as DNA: TGTGCCAGCAGCTTAAGGACTAGGTCCCAAGAGACCCAGTACTTC. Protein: CASSLRTRSQETQYF. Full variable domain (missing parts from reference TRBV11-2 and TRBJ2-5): EAGVAQSPRYKIIEKRQSVAFWCNPISGHATLYWYQQILGQGPKLLIQFQNNGVVDDSQLPKDRFSAERLKGVDSTLKIQPAKLEDSAVYLCASSLRTRSQETQYFGPGTRLLVL.

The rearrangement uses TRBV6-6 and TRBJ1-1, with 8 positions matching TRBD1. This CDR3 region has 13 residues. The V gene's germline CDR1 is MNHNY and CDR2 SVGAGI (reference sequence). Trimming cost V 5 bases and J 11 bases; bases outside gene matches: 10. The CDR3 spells CASSQGAERLAFF. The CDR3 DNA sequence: TGTGCCAGCAGTCAGGGGGCCGAAAGATTGGCTTTCTTT.

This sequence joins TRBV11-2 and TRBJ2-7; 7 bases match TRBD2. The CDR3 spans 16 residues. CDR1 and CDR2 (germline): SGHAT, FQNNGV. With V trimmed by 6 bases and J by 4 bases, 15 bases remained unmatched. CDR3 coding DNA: TGTGCCAGCAGTAAAGAGGTCGGGGGGAGTGGTTACGAGCAGTACTTC. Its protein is CASSKEVGGSGYEQYF.

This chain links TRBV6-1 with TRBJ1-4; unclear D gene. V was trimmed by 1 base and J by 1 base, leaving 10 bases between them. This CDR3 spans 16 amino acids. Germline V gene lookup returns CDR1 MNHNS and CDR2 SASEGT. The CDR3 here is CASSEGARLTNEKLFF. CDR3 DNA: TGTGCCAGCAGTGAAGGGGCCAGATTAACTAATGAAAAACTGTTTTTT.

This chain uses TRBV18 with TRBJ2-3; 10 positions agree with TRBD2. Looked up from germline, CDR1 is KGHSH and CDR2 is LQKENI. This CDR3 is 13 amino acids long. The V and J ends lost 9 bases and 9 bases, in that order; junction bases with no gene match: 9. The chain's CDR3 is CASHSGGARTQYF. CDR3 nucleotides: TGTGCCAGTCACAGCGGGGGGGCTAGAACGCAGTATTTT.

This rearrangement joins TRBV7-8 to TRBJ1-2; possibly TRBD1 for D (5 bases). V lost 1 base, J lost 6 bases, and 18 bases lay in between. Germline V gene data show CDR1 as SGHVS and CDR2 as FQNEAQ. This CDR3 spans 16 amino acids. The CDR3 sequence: CASSLERAQRGDGYTF. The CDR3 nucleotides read TGTGCCAGCAGCTTAGAGAGGGCACAACGGGGGGATGGCTACACCTTC.

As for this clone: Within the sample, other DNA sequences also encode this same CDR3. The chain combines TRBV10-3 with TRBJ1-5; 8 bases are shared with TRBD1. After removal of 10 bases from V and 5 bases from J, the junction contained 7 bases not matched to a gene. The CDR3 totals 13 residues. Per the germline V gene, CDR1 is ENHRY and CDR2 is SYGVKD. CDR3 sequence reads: CATRTGRDQPQHF. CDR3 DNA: TGTGCCACAAGGACAGGGAGGGATCAGCCCCAGCATTTT.

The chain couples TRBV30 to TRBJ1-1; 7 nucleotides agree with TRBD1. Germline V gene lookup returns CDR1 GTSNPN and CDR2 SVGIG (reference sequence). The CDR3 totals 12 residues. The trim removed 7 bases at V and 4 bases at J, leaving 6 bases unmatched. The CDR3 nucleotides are TGTGCCTACCAGACAGGGAGCACTGAAGCTTTCTTT. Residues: CAYQTGSTEAFF.

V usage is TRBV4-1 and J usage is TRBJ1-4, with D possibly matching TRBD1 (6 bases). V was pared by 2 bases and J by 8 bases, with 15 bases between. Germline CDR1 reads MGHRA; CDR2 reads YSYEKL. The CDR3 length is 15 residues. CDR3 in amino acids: CASSQLAGVEEKLFF. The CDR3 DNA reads TGCGCCAGCAGCCAATTGGCAGGGGTAGAGGAAAAACTGTTTTTT.

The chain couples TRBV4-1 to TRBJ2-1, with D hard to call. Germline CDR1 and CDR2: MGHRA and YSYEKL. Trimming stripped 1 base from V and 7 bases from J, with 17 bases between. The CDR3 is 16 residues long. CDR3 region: CASSQGETHRTNEQFF. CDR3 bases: TGCGCCAGCAGCCAAGGGGAAACTCACCGTACGAATGAGCAGTTCTTC.